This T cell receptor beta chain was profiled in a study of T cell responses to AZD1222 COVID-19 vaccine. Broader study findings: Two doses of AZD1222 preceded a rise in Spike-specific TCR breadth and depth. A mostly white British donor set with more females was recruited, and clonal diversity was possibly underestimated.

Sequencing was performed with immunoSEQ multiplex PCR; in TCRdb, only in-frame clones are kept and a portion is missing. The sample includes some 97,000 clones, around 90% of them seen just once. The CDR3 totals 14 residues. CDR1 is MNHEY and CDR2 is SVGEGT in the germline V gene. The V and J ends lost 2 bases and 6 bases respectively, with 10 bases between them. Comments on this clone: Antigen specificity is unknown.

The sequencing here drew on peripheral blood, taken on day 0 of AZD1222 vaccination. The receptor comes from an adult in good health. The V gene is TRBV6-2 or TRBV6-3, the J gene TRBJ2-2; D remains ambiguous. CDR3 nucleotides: TGTGCCAGCAGTTACCCGGCGTCTGCCGGGGAGCTGTTTTTT. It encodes CASSYPASAGELFF.